This entry is about one TCR beta chain. The specificity of this receptor is unknown. Base qualities are not provided; no much larger clone lies one nucleotide away. The immunoSEQ Assay, a bias-controlled multiplex PCR, was used to amplify TCRbeta CDR3 regions from genomic DNA. The study's own analysis went as follows. The number of nucleated cells in each sample was estimated from the amplification of reference gene primers within the assay. To quantify the absolute abundance of each unique TCRbeta CDR3 rearrangement, sequence reads were collapsed and filtered. For each sample, productive Simpson clonality was calculated by taking the square root of Simpson's diversity index across productive rearrangements. Not all clones reach the TCRdb copy of this immuneACCESS table, which keeps in-frame sequences only. Checked studies attribute under half of the gap to unresolved V genes and leave the rest unexplained. V and J calls and clone size follow that table, whereas D and trimming were derived from the DNA. The sample records under 100,000 clones, roughly nine tenths of which are singletons. In total, the top ten clones hold about 3.7% of the sample.

Taken from the germline V gene, the CDR1 and CDR2 loops are MNHEY and SVGAGI. V lost 5 bases and J lost 1 base, and the count of bases not matched to a germline gene is 6. The CDR3, from cysteine to phenylalanine, totals 15 residues. The retained sequence is limited to the CDR3, 45 bases, with the frame set at the first base. The data originate from a study of blood T cell repertoires in COVID-19 (dated by TCRdb to about 2020). Notes on the research overall: Samples covering the acute and convalescent phases of COVID-19 were provided by collaborators in the United States, Italy and Spain. Deeply sampled blood TCRbeta repertoires from subjects exposed to, actively infected with, or recovered from COVID-19 were included in the dataset. Nearly every sample came with metadata listing a de-identified subject ID, COVID-19 status, age in years and sex. Where HLA class I and class II types were available, the types were taken from metadata supplied by the sample provider, not from assay-based typing. The samples were drawn from two sources: the first 160 participants of the ongoing ImmuneRACE study, and over 1,000 subjects contributed by 6 global collaborators. The prospective study material was composed of cDNA or gDNA derived from T cells, B-cell-depleted T cells, or PBMCs. The repertoires were made available in a free public database intended to serve as a resource for research on the immune response to SARS-CoV-2.

Each collaborating institution followed its own protocols to collect whole blood in K2EDTA tubes. For TCRbeta analysis, collaborators shipped samples in one of three forms: frozen whole blood, isolated PBMCs, or DNA extracted from either of those sample types. Broader findings and caveats from the paper: The quantity of clinical and demographic metadata differed by source and by participant and was supplied without curation.

This clonotype was sampled from a woman in her seventies with acute or convalescent COVID-19. This receptor chain uses TRBV6-5 and TRBJ2-3; 7 middle bases align to TRBD1. Material: peripheral blood. The DNA sequence reads TGTGCCAGCAGTCAGCGGACAGGACGCACAGATACGCAGTATTTT. Its product reads: CASSQRTGRTDTQYF.